The rows below give T cell receptor beta chains drawn from one sample of a study of response to subunit inactivated influenza vaccine. Each CDR3 protein gets one entry after TCRdb re-called the RT-PCR reads with MiXCR. The table has approximately 290,000 distinct CDR3 sequences, roughly 20% seen once. The source material was PBMCs from blood, sampled about 20 months after vaccination. These receptors were taken from a man between 50 and 75 years old who received an inactivated influenza vaccine. Both conserved end residues are part of each CDR3. A D gene is named only where the DNA matches it firmly. Only part of the rows carry a size: once, few, many, or a class if the clone is expanded.

size,J,D,V,DNA,CDR3
many,TRBJ1-2,.,TRBV20-1,TGCAGCGCCCCGGGGGTGGGGCTGGGATATGGCTACACCTTC,CSAPGVGLGYGYTF
.,TRBJ2-5,.,TRBV12-3/TRBV12-4,TGTGCCAGCAGACACCGGGAAGAAGAGACCCAGTACTTC,CASRHREEETQYF
few,TRBJ1-2,.,TRBV7-2,TGTGCCAGCAGCCCCCGGGACACCGCTTTTGGCTACACCTTC,CASSPRDTAFGYTF
.,TRBJ2-2,TRBD2,TRBV5-1,TGCGCCAGCAGCTCGCGGACTAGCGGATTCACCGGGGAGCTGTTTTTT,CASSSRTSGFTGELFF
many,TRBJ2-5,TRBD1,TRBV5-1,TGCGCCAGCAGCTTACAGGGGGGAGAGACCCAGTACTTC,CASSLQGGETQYF
.,TRBJ2-3,TRBD2,TRBV5-4,TGTGCCAGCAGCCCCCTAGATAGCGGGAGGACAGATACGCAGTATTTT,CASSPLDSGRTDTQYF
many,TRBJ2-3,.,TRBV20-1,TGCAGTGCTGAGGACTCCGGCACAGATACGCAGTATTTT,CSAEDSGTDTQYF
.,TRBJ1-2,TRBD1,TRBV2,TGTGCCAGCAGTGTGGGGACAGAGTATGGCTACACCTTC,CASSVGTEYGYTF
.,TRBJ2-1,TRBD2,TRBV6-2/TRBV6-3,TGTGCCAGCAGACTAGCGGGAGCCGCTTCGTTACTTAATGAGCAGTTCTTC,CASRLAGAASLLNEQFF
few,TRBJ2-3,.,TRBV5-1,TGCGCCAGCAGCCCAATTGTCACCGGCACAGATACGCAGTATTTT,CASSPIVTGTDTQYF
.,TRBJ2-2,TRBD1,TRBV20-1,TGCAGTGCTAGACCGGGACAGATATTTCCTACGAACACCGGGGAGCTGTTTTTT,CSARPGQIFPTNTGELFF
.,TRBJ2-3,TRBD1,TRBV4-3,TGCGCCAGCAGTCGAGGGGGCGAAAATTTTGATACGCAGTATTTT,CASSRGGENFDTQYF
few,TRBJ2-3,TRBD2,TRBV7-9,TGTGCCAGCAGCTTATCTAGCGGGAGCGCAGATACGCAGTATTTT,CASSLSSGSADTQYF
few,TRBJ1-1,.,TRBV7-2,TGTGCCAGCAGCTTAGTTTCGACAGCACGGAGCACTGAAGCTTTCTTT,CASSLVSTARSTEAFF
.,TRBJ2-1,.,TRBV7-2,TGTGCCAGCAGCTTAGGTCCCCACTCCTACAATGAGCAGTTCTTC,CASSLGPHSYNEQFF
.,TRBJ1-1,.,TRBV12-3/TRBV12-4,TGTGCCAGCAGCTCTACAGGAAAGGACACTGAAGCTTTCTTT,CASSSTGKDTEAFF
.,TRBJ2-7,TRBD2,TRBV20-1,TGCAGTTCTTACTTCGGGACTAAATACGAGCAGTACTTC,CSSYFGTKYEQYF
few,TRBJ1-1,.,TRBV5-6,TGTGCCAGCAGCAGGGGGGGGGACACTGAAGCTTTCTTT,CASSRGGDTEAFF
few,TRBJ2-1,TRBD1,TRBV4-3,TGCGCCAGCAGCCAAGATCGGGGACAGGGGGCAGTTGAGCAGTTCTTC,CASSQDRGQGAVEQFF
.,TRBJ2-7,TRBD2,TRBV4-3,TGCACCAGCAGCCAAGATCACCGGGGGGGTATGTACGAGCAGTACTTC,CTSSQDHRGGMYEQYF
few,TRBJ2-1,.,TRBV5-8,TGTGCCAGCAGGTGGACTACCTACAATGAGCAGTTCTTC,CASRWTTYNEQFF
few,TRBJ1-1,TRBD1,TRBV5-8,TGTGCCAGCAGCCAATACAGGGGCGGGATGAACACTGAAGCTTTCTTT,CASSQYRGGMNTEAFF
.,TRBJ2-7,TRBD1,TRBV6-5,TGTGCCAGCAGTTCGACAGGGGGCCCCGAGCAGTACTTC,CASSSTGGPEQYF
many,TRBJ1-1,.,TRBV30,TGTGCCTGGAGTGTAAACAGGGAAGCTTTCTTT,CAWSVNREAFF
.,TRBJ1-1,.,TRBV20-1,TGCAGTGCTAGGGCAGGATTAAACACTGAAGCTTTCTTT,CSARAGLNTEAFF
few,TRBJ2-7,TRBD2,TRBV4-3,TGCGCCAGCAGCCAAGGGATAGCGGGAAGCTCCTACGAGCAGTACTTC,CASSQGIAGSSYEQYF
.,TRBJ2-5,TRBD2,TRBV7-6,TGTGCCAGCAACCCGCTCGCGGGAGTAATGGGGACCCAGTACTTC,CASNPLAGVMGTQYF
few,TRBJ2-3,TRBD1,TRBV7-2,TGTGCCAGCAGCCCGAGGACAGGGGGCTCGAGCACAGATACGCAGTATTTT,CASSPRTGGSSTDTQYF
.,TRBJ1-2,.,TRBV12-3/TRBV12-4,TGTGCCAGCAGTTTACATTCCGACTATGGCTACACCTTC,CASSLHSDYGYTF
many,TRBJ2-1,.,TRBV27,TGTGCCAGCAGTCCCGACAGCTACAATGAGCAGTTCTTC,CASSPDSYNEQFF
few,TRBJ2-2,TRBD1,TRBV5-1,TGCGCCAGCAGCTTGGGTGACAGGGACACCGGGGAGCTGTTTTTT,CASSLGDRDTGELFF
few,TRBJ1-1,.,TRBV6-2/TRBV6-3,TGTGCCAGCAGTTACAGTGCTCAGGGACCGCCGGGAGTGTGGAACACTGAAGCTTTCTTT,CASSYSAQGPPGVWNTEAFF
.,TRBJ2-3,.,TRBV28,TGTGCCAGCAGTTTATTAGGCAGGTCTCGCCCAGATACGCAGTATTTT,CASSLLGRSRPDTQYF
.,TRBJ2-1,TRBD2,TRBV15,TGTGCCACCAGCAGTGAACCCTCGGGGGGGCAGTTCTTC,CATSSEPSGGQFF
.,TRBJ2-3,TRBD2,TRBV9,TGTGCCAGCAGCGTAGCCGGGACAGGAGAGACTAGCGGGGTTCGTGGGACGCAGTATTTT,CASSVAGTGETSGVRGTQYF
few,TRBJ2-2,TRBD1,TRBV5-1,TGCGCCAGCAGCGTCTCCGGGACAGGGGGAACCGGGGAGCTGTTTTTT,CASSVSGTGGTGELFF
.,TRBJ1-1,TRBD1,TRBV7-2,TGTGCCAGCAGCGCTTCCGGGACAGGGTTTTTGCATGCTTTCTTT,CASSASGTGFLHAFF
.,TRBJ1-3,.,TRBV12-3/TRBV12-4,TGTGCCAGCAGTTTAGCAGGGTTCTCTGGAAACACCATATATTTT,CASSLAGFSGNTIYF
few,TRBJ2-7,TRBD2,TRBV20-1,TGCAGTGCGGTGGCCCTAGCGGGAGTCTGGGAGCAGTACTTC,CSAVALAGVWEQYF
.,TRBJ2-3,.,TRBV21-1,TGTGCCAGCAGCAGATTACAACAGGGGATCAGCACAGATACGCAGTATTTT,CASSRLQQGISTDTQYF
many,TRBJ2-1,.,TRBV29-1,TGCAGCGGAGGCAAGGTCCTCTCCTACAATGAGCAGTTCTTC,CSGGKVLSYNEQFF
few,TRBJ2-7,TRBD1,TRBV29-1,TGCAGCGTTGAGAACCCAGGGGGCATGTACGAGCAGTACTTC,CSVENPGGMYEQYF
few,TRBJ2-7,TRBD2,TRBV6-2/TRBV6-3,TGTGCCAGCAGTTGGTCTAGCGGGAACTACGAGCAGTACTTC,CASSWSSGNYEQYF
few,TRBJ2-1,TRBD2,TRBV20-1,TGCAGTGCTAGTTCCCTAGCGGGAGGAATGGATGAGCAGTTCTTC,CSASSLAGGMDEQFF
.,TRBJ2-5,.,TRBV29-1,TGCAGCGTTGAAGACGACCCACACACCCAAGAGACCCGGTACTTC,CSVEDDPHTQETRYF
.,TRBJ2-1,.,TRBV12-3/TRBV12-4,TGTGCCAGCAGTCAGAGGAATGAGCAGTTCTTC,CASSQRNEQFF
many,TRBJ1-6,TRBD1,TRBV12-3/TRBV12-4,TGTGCCAGCAGAGGGGACAGGGGAATCGGGAATTCACCCCTCCACTTT,CASRGDRGIGNSPLHF
.,TRBJ1-6,.,TRBV29-1,TGCAGCGCCCTCAAGTCTTATAATTCACCCCTCCACTTT,CSALKSYNSPLHF
.,TRBJ2-1,.,TRBV28,TGTGCCAGCAGTACCCTGCGGGACTCCCGGGATGAGCAGTTCTTC,CASSTLRDSRDEQFF
.,TRBJ2-5,.,TRBV18,TGTGCCAGCTCACCTAGCGAGGGGACCCAGTACTTC,CASSPSEGTQYF
.,TRBJ1-2,.,TRBV7-2,TGTGCCAGCAGCCCAGGGGTAAAGGGCTACACCTTC,CASSPGVKGYTF
few,TRBJ1-5,.,TRBV12-3/TRBV12-4,TGTGCCAGCAGGAAGGACGGAGATCAGCCCCAGCATTTT,CASRKDGDQPQHF
many,TRBJ1-4,.,TRBV2,TGTGCCAGCAGTGTTTTGCAGGGAGTTAATGAAAAACTGTTTTTT,CASSVLQGVNEKLFF
.,TRBJ2-1,.,TRBV7-9,TGTGCCAGCAGCCCCTTATCTAATGAGCAGTTCTTC,CASSPLSNEQFF